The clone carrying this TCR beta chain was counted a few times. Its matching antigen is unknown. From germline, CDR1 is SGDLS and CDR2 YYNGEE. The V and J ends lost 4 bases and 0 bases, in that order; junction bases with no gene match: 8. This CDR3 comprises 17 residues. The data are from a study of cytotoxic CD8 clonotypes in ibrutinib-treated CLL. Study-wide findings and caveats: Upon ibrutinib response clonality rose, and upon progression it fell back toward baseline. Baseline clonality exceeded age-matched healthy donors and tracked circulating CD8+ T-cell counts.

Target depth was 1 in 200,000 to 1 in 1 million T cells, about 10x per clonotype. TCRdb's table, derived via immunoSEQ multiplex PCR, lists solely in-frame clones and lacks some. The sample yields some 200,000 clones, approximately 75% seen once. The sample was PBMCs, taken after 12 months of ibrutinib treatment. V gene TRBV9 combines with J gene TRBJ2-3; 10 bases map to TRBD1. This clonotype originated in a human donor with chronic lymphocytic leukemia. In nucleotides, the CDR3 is TGTGCCAGCAGCCAACAAGACAGGGGGCTCAGCACAGATACGCAGTATTTT. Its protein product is CASSQQDRGLSTDTQYF.